Below, 27 T cell receptor beta chains from the same sample are listed, as sequenced in a study of a mutant IDH1 vaccine in newly diagnosed glioma. These receptors have no identified antigens. Time point specified: week 23, last vaccination. In the vaccine, a single dose held 300 ug of the mutant IDH1 20-mer peptide, along with topical imiquimod. TCRdb's copy holds only in-frame clones and misses some; the assay was immunoSEQ multiplex PCR. The table records 58,000 or so clones, 80% to 90% of them present only once. Sequencing used PBMCs, obtained from a glioma patient whose treatment included an IDH1 peptide vaccine. These receptors all come from a man in his forties or fifties with glioma.

J is TRBJ1-5 and V is TRBV6-5; D is ambiguous. The CDR3 spans 12 residues. The V gene lost 2 bases and the J gene lost 4 bases, with 3 bases spanning the gap. Germline CDR1 is MNHEY and CDR2 is SVGAGI. CDR3 region: CASSYKNQPQHF. The CDR3 DNA reads TGTGCCAGCAGTTACAAAAATCAGCCCCAGCATTTT.

This chain joins TRBV7-9 and TRBJ2-7, with D tentatively TRBD1 (5 bases). Deletions cut 4 bases from V and 1 base from J, with 11 bases between. The CDR3 contains 14 residues. Germline V CDR1 and CDR2: SEHNR, FQNEAQ (reference sequence). The CDR3 loop reads CASSSGYGSYEQYF. The DNA of the CDR3 is TGTGCCAGCAGCTCAGGGTATGGATCCTACGAGCAGTACTTC.

The chain employs TRBV7-2 and TRBJ2-5; D not resolved. CDR1 and CDR2 (germline): SGHTA, FQGNSA. CDR3 size: 13 residues. V was shortened by 1 base and J by 4 bases, with 7 bases between the two germline ends. The CDR3, as DNA: TGTGCCAGCAGCTTAGTGGTTGCAGAGACCCAGTACTTC. This codes for CASSLVVAETQYF.

The V gene is TRBV29-1, the J gene TRBJ2-3; D gene ambiguous. The germline gives CDR1 SQVTM, CDR2 ANQGSEA. The V gene lost 4 bases and the J gene lost 7 bases, with 18 bases spanning the gap. The length of the CDR3 is 14 residues. The CDR3 DNA reads TGCAGCGTTGGGACGCCCGAGAAGGCCAATACGCAGTATTTT. It translates to CSVGTPEKANTQYF.

The chain joins TRBV7-2 to TRBJ2-1; possible D gene TRBD2, 6 bases. CDR1 and CDR2 from the germline V gene are SGHTA and FQGNSA. V shed 2 bases and J shed 0 bases, with 14 bases lying between them. The CDR3 consists of 17 residues. CDR3 residues: CASSLPRLGSSYNEQFF. DNA for the CDR3: TGTGCCAGCAGCTTACCCCGGCTCGGGAGCTCCTACAATGAGCAGTTCTTC.

The chain uses TRBV6-6 and TRBJ2-7; no reliable D call. Per germline, CDR1 MNHNY and CDR2 SVGAGI (reference sequence). With 6 bases removed from V and 2 bases from J, the gap between germline ends came to 11 bases. The CDR3 length is 13 residues. The CDR3 DNA reads as TGTGCCAGCAGCCCCAGGTCCGCCTACGAGCAGTACTTC. This translates into CASSPRSAYEQYF.

The chain combines TRBV7-2 with TRBJ2-7, with TRBD2 as a possible D gene (6 bases). The germline V and J ends were trimmed by 3 bases and 1 base, with 10 bases remaining between them. The CDR3 covers 14 residues. Germline V CDR1 and CDR2: SGHTA, FQGNSA. The CDR3, as DNA: TGTGCCAGCAGCTTCGGCGGGATTTCCTACGAGCAGTACTTC. It encodes CASSFGGISYEQYF.

The J gene is TRBJ2-7, the V gene TRBV7-2, with D possibly TRBD1 on 5 matching bases. Germline V gene data show CDR1 as SGHTA and CDR2 as FQGNSA. The V end was cut by 3 bases, the J end by 3 bases, with 12 bases between. The CDR3 spans 14 residues. For the CDR3, the DNA is TGTGCCAGCAGCTTTACAGGTGGGGACTACGAGCAGTACTTC. Its translation is CASSFTGGDYEQYF.

The chain carries TRBV7-2 and TRBJ2-7; 7 nucleotides line up with TRBD2. V gave up 1 base and J gave up 4 bases; unmatched junction bases: 10. This CDR3 comprises 16 residues. Germline V CDR1 and CDR2: SGHTA, FQGNSA. The chain's CDR3 is CASSLGGRTGGYEQYF. In DNA form, the CDR3 reads TGTGCCAGCAGCTTAGGAGGTCGGACGGGGGGTTACGAGCAGTACTTC.

The chain combines TRBV7-2 with TRBJ2-7; D is undetermined. Trimming left V 2 bases short and J 5 bases short, with 10 bases between. From germline, CDR1 is SGHTA and CDR2 FQGNSA. The CDR3 runs 13 residues. CDR3 loop: CASSLMRTDEQYF. DNA of the CDR3: TGTGCCAGCAGCTTAATGCGGACGGACGAGCAGTACTTC.

This chain uses TRBV7-2 with TRBJ1-3, with D unclear. The CDR3 is 16 residues long. V dropped 5 bases and J dropped 0 bases, with 14 bases sitting between them. Germline V gives CDR1 SGHTA, CDR2 FQGNSA. The CDR3 DNA is TGTGCCAGCAGCCGAATCACGTGGGGCTCTGGAAACACCATATATTTT. Its translation is CASSRITWGSGNTIYF.

The rearrangement joins TRBV10-2 to TRBJ1-2; D not resolved. Germline CDR1 reads WSHSY; CDR2 reads SAAADI. This CDR3 contains 15 residues. V gave up 4 bases and J gave up 6 bases, with 18 bases separating them. The CDR3 protein is CASSAAHLTFHGYTF. As DNA, the CDR3 is TGCGCCAGCAGTGCCGCCCATTTGACTTTCCATGGCTACACCTTC.

This clone was counted a single time. The chain links TRBV7-2 to TRBJ1-1; TRBD1 might be the D (5 bases). Deletions cut 7 bases from V and 0 bases from J, with 12 bases between. The CDR3 extends over 14 amino acids. The germline V gene has CDR1 SGHTA and CDR2 FQGNSA. The CDR3: CASTLGRLNTEAFF. The CDR3 DNA follows: TGTGCCAGCACTCTGGGACGCTTGAACACTGAAGCTTTCTTT.

J is TRBJ2-1 and V is TRBV7-8; 12 bases are a match to TRBD2. This CDR3 comprises 16 residues. Per the germline V gene, CDR1 is SGHVS and CDR2 is FQNEAQ. Trimming cost V 5 bases and J 2 bases; bases outside gene matches: 4. In nucleotides, the CDR3 is TGTGCCAGCAGCCCGCGGACTAGCGGGACCTACAATGAGCAGTTCTTC. Translated: CASSPRTSGTYNEQFF.

The rearrangement joins TRBV11-2 to TRBJ2-7; no clear D gene. V lost 4 bases and J 6 bases, leaving 13 bases between the germline ends. The CDR3 sequence is 13 residues long. Germline CDR1 and CDR2: SGHAT and FQNNGV. The CDR3 nucleotides are TGTGCCAGCAGCTCCCGGACGGTGTCCGAGCAGTACTTC. Protein sequence: CASSSRTVSEQYF. The full variable domain, completed using reference TRBV11-2 and TRBJ2-7, is EAGVAQSPRYKIIEKRQSVAFWCNPISGHATLYWYQQILGQGPKLLIQFQNNGVVDDSQLPKDRFSAERLKGVDSTLKIQPAKLEDSAVYLCASSSRTVSEQYFGPGTRLTVT.

The chain combines TRBV19 with TRBJ1-2; TRBD1 agrees at 12 bases. This CDR3 spans 17 amino acids. J gave up 2 bases and V 0 bases, and 4 bases lay outside the gene matches. Germline-derived CDR1 and CDR2 are LNHDA and SQIVND (reference sequence). CDR3 in amino acids: CASSIEGTGGANYGYTF. CDR3 DNA sequence: TGTGCCAGTAGTATAGAGGGGACAGGGGGCGCAAACTATGGCTACACCTTC.

This chain uses TRBV9 with TRBJ2-1; TRBD2 aligns across 8 bases. J was trimmed by 7 bases and V by 0 bases; bases with no gene match: 9. This CDR3 region has 16 residues. Germline V gene lookup returns CDR1 SGDLS and CDR2 YYNGEE. CDR3 sequence: CASSVGGTGGVNEQFF. As DNA, the CDR3 is TGTGCCAGCAGCGTAGGGGGGACGGGAGGGGTAAATGAGCAGTTCTTC.

The chain carries TRBV7-2 and TRBJ1-4; tentative D call: TRBD1 (5 bases). Germline V gene lookup returns CDR1 SGHTA and CDR2 FQGNSA. CDR3 length equals 14 residues. V was pared by 3 bases and J by 7 bases, with 12 bases between. CDR3 sequence reads: CASSLGPGTEKLFF. The DNA for the CDR3 is TGTGCCAGCAGCTTGGGACCTGGAACTGAAAAACTGTTTTTT.

This rearrangement joins TRBV6-5 to TRBJ1-2; 7 bases agree with TRBD1. The CDR3 is 14 residues long. The junction had 9 bases not matched to a gene; V was cut back by 5 bases and J by 6 bases. Looked up from germline, CDR1 is MNHEY and CDR2 is SVGAGI. This CDR3 reads CASSRDRAADGYTF. The CDR3 DNA follows: TGTGCCAGCAGTCGAGACAGGGCGGCCGATGGCTACACCTTC.

V usage is TRBV6-5 and J usage is TRBJ2-3; D is possibly TRBD1 (5 bases). Trimming stripped 4 bases from V and 4 bases from J, with 18 bases between. Per the germline V gene, CDR1 is MNHEY and CDR2 is SVGAGI. The CDR3 is 16 amino acids. The CDR3 loop is CASSLSRTSIADTQYF. CDR3 sequence (DNA): TGTGCCAGCAGTTTAAGCAGGACAAGTATAGCAGATACGCAGTATTTT.

The rearrangement links TRBV15 to TRBJ2-7; 12 bases line up with TRBD2. Trimming at V came to 2 bases and at J to 6 bases, leaving 2 bases not matched to a gene. The CDR3 has 14 amino acids. CDR1 LNHNV and CDR2 YYDKDF come from the germline V gene (reference sequence). CDR3 sequence reads: CATSRLAGGSEQYF. DNA of the CDR3: TGTGCCACCAGCAGACTAGCGGGAGGGAGCGAGCAGTACTTC.

V usage is TRBV18 and J usage is TRBJ1-1, with 9 bases identical to TRBD1. V lost 4 bases and J lost 1; bases outside the gene matches: 1. This CDR3 contains 14 residues. The germline V gene has CDR1 KGHSH and CDR2 LQKENI. The CDR3: CASSLGQGNTEAFF. In DNA form, the CDR3 reads TGTGCCAGCTCACTGGGACAGGGGAACACTGAAGCTTTCTTT. Variable domain in full (rest from reference TRBV18 and TRBJ1-1): NAGVMQNPRHLVRRRGQEARLRCSPMKGHSHVYWYRQLPEEGLKFMVYLQKENIIDESGMPKERFSAEFPKEGPSILRIQQVVRGDSAAYFCASSLGQGNTEAFFGQGTRLTVV.

This sequence joins TRBV10-3 and TRBJ2-5; D unclear. Germline V CDR1 and CDR2: ENHRY, SYGVKD. The CDR3 extends over 12 amino acids. The ends were cut back, 10 bases at V and 7 bases at J, with 16 bases in the middle. CDR3 bases: TGTGCCACTAAGGAGCCCGCCGGGACCCAGTACTTC. Amino acid sequence: CATKEPAGTQYF.

This chain uses TRBV7-9 with TRBJ2-7; no firm D call. Trimming took off 1 base at V and 5 bases at J, with 6 bases between the two ends. The CDR3 runs to 12 residues. CDR1 is SEHNR, CDR2 FQNEAQ, per germline (reference sequence). The CDR3 DNA reads TGTGCCAGCAGCTTAGTCGGTGACGAGCAGTACTTC. Translated: CASSLVGDEQYF.

The rearrangement links TRBV19 to TRBJ2-7, with unresolved D. The CDR3 consists of 12 residues. V was pared by 3 bases and J by 4 bases, with 7 bases between. Germline V gene data show CDR1 as LNHDA and CDR2 as SQIVND (reference sequence). CDR3 nucleotide sequence: TGTGCCAGTAGTATGTATGGGTACGAGCAGTACTTC. It specifies CASSMYGYEQYF.

The genes are TRBV29-1 and TRBJ2-3, with TRBD2 identical over 8 bases. The CDR3 covers 12 residues. Germline V gives CDR1 SQVTM, CDR2 ANQGSEA. V lost 3 bases and J lost 9; bases outside the gene matches: 5. The chain's CDR3 is CSVDLRGETQYF. DNA for the CDR3: TGCAGCGTTGATTTGCGGGGGGAGACGCAGTATTTT.

The V gene is TRBV21-1, the J gene TRBJ2-7; the table names TRBD2, a call not compared with the DNA. TRBV21-1 is reported as a pseudogene. The CDR3 extends over 14 amino acids. CDR3 nucleotide sequence: TGTGCCACCCCGCGGGAGCTCGTCCCCTACGAGCAGTACTTC. Encoded protein: CATPRELVPYEQYF.